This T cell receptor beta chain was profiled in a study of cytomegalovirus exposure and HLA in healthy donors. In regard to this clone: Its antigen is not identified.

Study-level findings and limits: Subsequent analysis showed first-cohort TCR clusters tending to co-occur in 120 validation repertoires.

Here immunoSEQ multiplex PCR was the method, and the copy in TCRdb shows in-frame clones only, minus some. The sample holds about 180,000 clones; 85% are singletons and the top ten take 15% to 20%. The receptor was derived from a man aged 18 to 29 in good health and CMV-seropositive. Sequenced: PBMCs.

The CDR3 DNA reads as TGTGCCAGCAGTCCCAGGGAACCCTACGAGCAGTACTTC. It is translated as CASSPREPYEQYF. The chain recombines TRBV28 with TRBJ2-7; possible D gene TRBD1, 5 bases. Trimming took off 5 bases at V and 2 bases at J, with 10 bases between the two ends. The CDR3 spans 13 residues. The V gene's germline CDR1 is MDHEN and CDR2 SYDVKM.